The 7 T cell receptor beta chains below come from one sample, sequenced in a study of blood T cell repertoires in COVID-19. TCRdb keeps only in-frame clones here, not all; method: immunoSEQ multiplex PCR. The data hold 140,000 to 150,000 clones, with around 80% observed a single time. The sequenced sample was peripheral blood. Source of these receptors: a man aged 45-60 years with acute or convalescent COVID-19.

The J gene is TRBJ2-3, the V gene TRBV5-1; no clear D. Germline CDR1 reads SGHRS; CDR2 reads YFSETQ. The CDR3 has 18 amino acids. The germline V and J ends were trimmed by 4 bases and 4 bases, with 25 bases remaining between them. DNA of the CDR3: TGCGCCAGCAGCGATACGTATCGCTCGTCGAGTTCCCCAGATACGCAGTATTTT. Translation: CASSDTYRSSSSPDTQYF.

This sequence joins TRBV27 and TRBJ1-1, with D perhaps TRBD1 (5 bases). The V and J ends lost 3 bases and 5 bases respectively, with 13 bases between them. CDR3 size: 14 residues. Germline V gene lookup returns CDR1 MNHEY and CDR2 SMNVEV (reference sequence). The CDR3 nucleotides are TGTGCCAGCAGTTTTCAGGGTTTCATGACTGAAGCTTTCTTT. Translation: CASSFQGFMTEAFF.

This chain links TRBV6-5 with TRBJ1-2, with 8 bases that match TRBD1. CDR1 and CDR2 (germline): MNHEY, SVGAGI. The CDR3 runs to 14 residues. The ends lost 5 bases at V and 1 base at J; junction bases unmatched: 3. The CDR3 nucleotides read TGTGCCAGCAGTAACGGACAGGGTAACTATGGCTACACCTTC. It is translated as CASSNGQGNYGYTF.

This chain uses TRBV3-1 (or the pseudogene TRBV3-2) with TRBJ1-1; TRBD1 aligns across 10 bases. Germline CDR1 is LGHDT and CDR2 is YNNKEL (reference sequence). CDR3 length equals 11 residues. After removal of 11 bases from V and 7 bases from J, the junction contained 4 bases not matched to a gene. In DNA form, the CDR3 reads TGTGCCGCCCGGGACAGGGGTGAAGCTTTCTTT. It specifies CAARDRGEAFF.

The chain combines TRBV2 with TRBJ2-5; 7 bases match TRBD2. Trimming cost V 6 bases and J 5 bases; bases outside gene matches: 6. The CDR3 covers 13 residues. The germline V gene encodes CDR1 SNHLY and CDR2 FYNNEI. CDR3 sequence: CASSLLARETQYF. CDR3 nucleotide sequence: TGTGCCAGCAGCTTACTAGCGCGGGAGACCCAGTACTTC.

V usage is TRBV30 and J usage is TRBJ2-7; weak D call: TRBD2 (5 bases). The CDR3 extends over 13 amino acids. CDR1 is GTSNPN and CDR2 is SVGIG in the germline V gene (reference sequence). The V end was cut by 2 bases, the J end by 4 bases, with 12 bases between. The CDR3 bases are TGTGCCTGGAGTCCGGGGTTTAGGTACGAGCAGTACTTC. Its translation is CAWSPGFRYEQYF.

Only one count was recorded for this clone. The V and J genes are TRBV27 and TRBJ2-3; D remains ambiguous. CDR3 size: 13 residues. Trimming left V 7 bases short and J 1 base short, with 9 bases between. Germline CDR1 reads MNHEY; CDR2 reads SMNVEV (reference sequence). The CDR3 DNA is TGTGCCAGCAAACGGAGCGGCACAGATACGCAGTATTTT. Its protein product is CASKRSGTDTQYF.